The source of this T cell receptor beta chain is a study of OX40 agonist ivuxolimab in advanced cancers. In the study overall: Eligibility rules accepted prior anti-PD-1, anti-PD-L1 or anti-CTLA-4 therapy, and 30% to 40% had some.

V lost 3 bases and J lost 5, with 4 bases in between. This CDR3 has 11 residues. Germline lookup yields CDR1 MDHEN and CDR2 SYDVKM. The protocol was immunoSEQ multiplex PCR, while the TCRdb copy is restricted to in-frame clones and leaves out a portion. Among 70,000 to 95,000 clones listed, about 90% were seen once. The starting material was CD4+ or CD8+ T cells sorted from blood, obtained in a trial of the OX40 agonist ivuxolimab. V is TRBV28 and J is TRBJ1-1; D is undetermined. This clonotype was sampled from an adult with an advanced solid tumor such as melanoma, head and neck, liver or kidney cancer. CDR3 sequence (DNA): TGTGCCAGCAGTTTTAAGACTGAAGCTTTCTTT. Translated: CASSFKTEAFF. Variable domain in full (rest from reference TRBV28 and TRBJ1-1): DVKVTQSSRYLVKRTGEKVFLECVQDMDHENMFWYRQDPGLGLRLIYFSYDVKMKEKGDIPEGYSVSREKKERFSLILESASTNQTSMYLCASSFKTEAFFGQGTRLTVV.